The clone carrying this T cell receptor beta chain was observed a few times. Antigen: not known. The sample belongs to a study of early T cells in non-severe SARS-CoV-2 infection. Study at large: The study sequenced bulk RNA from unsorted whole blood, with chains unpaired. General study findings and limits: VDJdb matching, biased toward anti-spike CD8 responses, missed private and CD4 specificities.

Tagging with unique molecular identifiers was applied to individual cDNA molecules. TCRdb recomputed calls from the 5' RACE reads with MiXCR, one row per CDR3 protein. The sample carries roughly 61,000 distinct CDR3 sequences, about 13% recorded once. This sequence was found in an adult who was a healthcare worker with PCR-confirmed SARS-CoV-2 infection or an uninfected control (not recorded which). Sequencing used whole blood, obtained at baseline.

CDR3: CASSYKQGASYEQYF. The CDR3 DNA reads TGTGCCAGCAGTTACAAGCAGGGGGCGAGTTACGAGCAGTACTTC. V is TRBV6-5 and J is TRBJ2-7; 8 positions agree with TRBD1. The germline V gene encodes CDR1 MNHEY and CDR2 SVGAGI. CDR3 size: 15 residues. Losses at the gene ends were 2 bases for V and 4 bases for J; bases not matched to a gene: 7.